This T cell receptor beta chain was found in a study of T cells in Graves' hyperthyroidism and ophthalmopathy. General study results and limits: The blood repertoire included most of the expanded thyroid clonotypes above 0.001.

This clonotype was counted at least ten times. The antigen is undetermined. V was cut by 3 bases and J by 6 bases, with 11 bases left in between. CDR1 is MNHNS and CDR2 is SASEGT in the germline V gene. The CDR3 runs to 14 residues. Amplification targeted TCR beta CDR3 regions from RNA transcripts. The HTBI set primed first-round TCR CDR3 RT-PCR. TCRdb re-derived calls from the multiplex PCR reads in MiXCR, one entry per CDR3 protein. Here the sample spans about half a million distinct CDR3 sequences, roughly 20% being singletons. The receptor comes from a man aged 18 to 29 with Graves' hyperthyroidism. The chain couples TRBV6-1 to TRBJ2-2; a weak D match, TRBD2 (5 bases). Input material: blood. The chain's CDR3 is CASSDARGPGELFF. CDR3 nucleotides: TGTGCCAGCAGTGATGCTCGGGGTCCCGGGGAGCTGTTTTTT.